This TCR beta chain was identified during a study of CD8 T cells in Susac syndrome. Reverse transcription used roughly 0.45 to 1 ug RNA and random hexamers. TCRdb processed the immunoSEQ multiplex PCR reads anew with MiXCR; each CDR3 protein has one entry. The sample shows hundreds of thousands of distinct CDR3 sequences, roughly 85% of them seen only once. V lost 0 bases and J lost 3, with 12 bases in between. Germline CDR1 and CDR2: LGHNA and YNFKEQ. CDR3 length equals 16 residues. Patients with stable or active relapsing-remitting disease, all of them treatment-naive, made up the multiple sclerosis controls.

This rearrangement joins TRBV4-2 to TRBJ2-1, with D possibly matching TRBD2 (5 bases). The TCR originated in a human donor with multiple sclerosis. Sequencing was carried out using CD8+ T cells from PBMCs. The chain's CDR3 is CASSQELGVGYNEQFF. The CDR3 nucleotides read TGTGCCAGCAGCCAAGAATTGGGAGTAGGCTACAATGAGCAGTTCTTC.